These T cell receptor beta chains were read from a single sample in a study of T-cell reconstitution after alpha-beta-depleted transplantation in children. TCRdb reprocessed the PCR reads with MiXCR, giving one entry per CDR3 protein. The sample includes 530,000 or so distinct CDR3 sequences, about a quarter of them seen just once. The specimen comprised PBMCs, sampled before TCRalphabeta/CD19-depleted stem cell transplant. These receptor sequences come from a boy in the first two years of life with Wiskott-Aldrich syndrome, due to receive a stem cell transplant. Each CDR3 is given with its conserved first and last residue.

J gene,V gene,CDR3 protein
TRBJ2-7,TRBV20-1,CSELANYEQYF
TRBJ1-1,TRBV5-1,CASSRLQRLNTEAFF
TRBJ2-1,TRBV5-1,CASSLRPATSGRGEQFF
TRBJ2-5,TRBV10-3,CAISQDVRETQYF
TRBJ2-5,TRBV28,CASSPGTGDGETQYF
TRBJ2-1,TRBV29-1,CSVDYINEQFF
TRBJ2-1,TRBV10-3,CATSLAGGPLNEQFF
TRBJ2-7,TRBV6-5,CASSYVAGGELDEQYF
TRBJ2-5,TRBV20-1,CSASGDPGGPQETQYF
TRBJ2-1,TRBV5-1,CASSFLAGGRNEQFF
TRBJ2-3,TRBV27,CASSFRQNTDTQYF
TRBJ1-2,TRBV10-3,CAITSGANYGYTF
TRBJ2-1,TRBV20-1,CSARVAAYNEQFF
TRBJ2-2,TRBV6-2/TRBV6-3,CASSSIRESDTGELFF
TRBJ2-2,TRBV29-1,CSTSDGNTGELFF
TRBJ1-5,TRBV25-1,CASSGGQYQPQHF
TRBJ2-7,TRBV5-1,CASSLDPSGSSEQYF
TRBJ1-1,TRBV18,CASSPLLAENTEAFF
TRBJ2-6,TRBV29-1,CSVRGGSGANVLTF
TRBJ1-2,TRBV5-5,CASSLDRVAYGYTF
TRBJ2-7,TRBV5-1,CASSPNGLAPDYEQYF
TRBJ1-4,TRBV20-1,CSARDPGSANEKLFF
TRBJ2-2,TRBV27,CASRISGSGTGELFF
TRBJ2-1,TRBV5-1,CASSLTGDYSYNEQFF
TRBJ1-2,TRBV7-2,CASSLRTGGGYTF
TRBJ2-2,TRBV12-3/TRBV12-4,CASSLAGAHTGELFF
TRBJ1-2,TRBV12-3/TRBV12-4,CASRDRDSNYGYTF
TRBJ2-3,TRBV5-1,CASSSSGRTDTQYF
TRBJ2-1,TRBV12-3/TRBV12-4,CASRAAGGTFKQFF
TRBJ2-1,TRBV29-1,CSVERDYNEQFF
TRBJ1-5,TRBV5-5,CASSLLLTPGVPQHF